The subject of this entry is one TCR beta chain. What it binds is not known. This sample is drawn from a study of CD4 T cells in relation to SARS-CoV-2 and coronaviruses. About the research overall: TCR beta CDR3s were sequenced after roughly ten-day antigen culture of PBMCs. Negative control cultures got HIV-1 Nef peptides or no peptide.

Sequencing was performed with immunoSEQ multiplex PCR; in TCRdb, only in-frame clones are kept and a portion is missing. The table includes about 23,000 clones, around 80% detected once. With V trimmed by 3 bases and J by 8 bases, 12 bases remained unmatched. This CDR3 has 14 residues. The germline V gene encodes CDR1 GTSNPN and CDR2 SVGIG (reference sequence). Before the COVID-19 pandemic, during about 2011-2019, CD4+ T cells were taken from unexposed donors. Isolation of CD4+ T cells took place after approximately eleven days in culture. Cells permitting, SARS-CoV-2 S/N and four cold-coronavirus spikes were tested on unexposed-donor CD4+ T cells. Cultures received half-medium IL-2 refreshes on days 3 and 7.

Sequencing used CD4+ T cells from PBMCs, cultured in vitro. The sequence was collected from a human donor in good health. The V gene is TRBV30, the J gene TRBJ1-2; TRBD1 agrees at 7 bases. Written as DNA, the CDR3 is TGTGCCTGGAGACGGACAGGTTTGGGCTCAGGCTACACCTTC. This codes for CAWRRTGLGSGYTF.